This record covers a single TCR beta chain. Antigen: not known. The sample is drawn from a study of T cells in tuberculosis. For the study at large: In South Africa, adults with active tuberculosis were compared with IGRA-negative and latently infected IGRA-positive adolescents.

Using immunoSEQ multiplex PCR, the repertoire was profiled, and TCRdb retains in-frame clones only, with some absent. The sample comprises about 25,000 clones, over 95% of which are singletons, and 9.4% rests with the top ten. Each donor contributed about 100,000 T cells on average, unsorted. The study, taken as a whole, reports: GMM-specific TCRs were nearer to active tuberculosis alpha repertoires, suggesting expansion.

Germline V gene data show CDR1 as SNHLY and CDR2 as FYNNEI. The trim removed 8 bases at V and 4 bases at J, leaving 3 bases unmatched. The CDR3 runs to 13 residues. This receptor was identified in a donor aged 10-29 years with latent tuberculosis or without tuberculosis infection. The rearrangement links TRBV2 to TRBJ1-2, with TRBD1 matching over 11 bases. Input material: PBMCs. The CDR3, as DNA: TGTGCCAGCTTGGGACAGGGGGGCTATGGCTACACCTTC. This gives the protein CASLGQGGYGYTF.